Shown below are 14 T cell receptor beta chains from a single sample sequenced in a study of T-cell reconstitution after alpha-beta-depleted transplantation in children. Library preparation (for TCRbeta) was performed with unique molecular identifiers. TCRdb re-analysed the PCR reads in MiXCR, keeping a single row per CDR3 protein. The repertoire includes 400,000 to 500,000 distinct CDR3 sequences, about 11% of them detected once, and about 5% sits in the top ten. Specimen: PBMCs from the stem cell graft donor, collected from the stem cell graft. Every receptor here comes from a human donor who donated a stem cell graft to a child with acute myeloid leukemia.

There are a few counts of this clonotype. The chain employs TRBV3-1 and TRBJ2-2, with D hard to call. This CDR3 is built from 14 residues. V was pared by 0 bases and J by 6 bases, with 8 bases between. Germline CDR1 LGHDT, CDR2 YNNKEL (reference sequence). The CDR3 region is CASSQDIRAGELFF. The CDR3 region has the DNA TGTGCCAGCAGCCAAGATATTCGGGCCGGGGAGCTGTTTTTT.

Ten or more counts support this clonotype. CDR3 nucleotides: TGCGCCAGCAGCCTAGGGACTAGCGGTTTCAATGAGCAGTTCTTC. Translating gives CASSLGTSGFNEQFF. The V call is TRBV5-1, the J call TRBJ2-1; 11 bases match TRBD2. J lost 6 bases, V lost 4 bases, and 6 bases had no gene match. The CDR3 has 15 amino acids. Germline V gene sequence: CDR1 SGHRS, CDR2 YFSETQ.

The rearrangement uses TRBV20-1 and TRBJ2-1; 14 nucleotides match TRBD2. Trimming at V came to 5 bases and at J to 5 bases, leaving 8 bases not matched to a gene. This CDR3 region has 16 residues. The germline CDR1 and CDR2 sequences are DFQATT and SNEGSKA (reference sequence). CDR3 sequence reads: CSARRLAGGTDNEQFF. Written as DNA, the CDR3 is TGCAGTGCTCGCAGACTAGCGGGAGGGACCGACAATGAGCAGTTCTTC.

The rearrangement links TRBV5-5 to TRBJ2-7, with a tentative D call TRBD1 (6 bases). Germline lookup yields CDR1 SGHKS and CDR2 YYEKEE (reference sequence). V lost 3 bases, J lost 3 bases, and 16 bases lay in between. There are 15 residues in the CDR3. Here the CDR3 reads CASSWGHPASYEQYF. The CDR3 DNA reads TGTGCCAGCAGCTGGGGACACCCGGCAAGCTACGAGCAGTACTTC.

As DNA, the CDR3 is TGTGCCAGCAGTTTGTCGACGGCGGGCGTCCTGACTTTC. Amino acid sequence: CASSLSTAGVLTF. The rearrangement links TRBV12-3 or TRBV12-4 to TRBJ2-6; maybe TRBD2 (5 bases). Trimming shortened V by 3 bases and J by 12 bases, and 12 bases separated the two germline ends. The CDR3 length is 13 residues.

The table lists this clonotype with a few counts. The chain is built from TRBV7-8 and TRBJ2-1; TRBD1 might be the D (6 bases). V was cut by 5 bases and J by 9 bases, with 14 bases left in between. Germline assignment: CDR1 SGHVS and CDR2 FQNEAQ. CDR3 length: 13 residues. This chain's CDR3 is CASSAGADGEQFF. CDR3 bases: TGTGCCAGCAGCGCAGGGGCAGACGGTGAGCAGTTCTTC.

This clonotype was counted only a few times. The V and J genes are TRBV4-2 and TRBJ2-1, with 9 bases identical to TRBD2. Germline trimming cut 0 bases from V and 9 bases from J; bases unmatched to any gene: 9. This CDR3 is built from 16 residues. Germline V gives CDR1 LGHNA, CDR2 YNFKEQ. The CDR3 here is CASSQDLAGSVSEQFF. Here the CDR3 DNA reads TGTGCCAGCAGCCAAGATCTAGCGGGATCCGTGTCTGAGCAGTTCTTC.

This clonotype appeared a few times. The rearrangement links TRBV29-1 to TRBJ2-1; TRBD2 matches 7 bases. Germline V gene sequence: CDR1 SQVTM, CDR2 ANQGSEA. The J segment lost 3 bases and the V segment lost 2 bases, leaving 10 bases of the junction unmatched. This CDR3 has 16 residues. The CDR3 sequence is CSVESAQRGLYNEQFF. The CDR3 DNA follows: TGCAGCGTTGAATCAGCCCAGCGGGGACTCTACAATGAGCAGTTCTTC.

The chain carries TRBV27 and TRBJ2-7; TRBD2 might be the D (6 bases). The V gene lost 8 bases and the J gene lost 2 bases, with 10 bases spanning the gap. From germline, CDR1 is MNHEY and CDR2 SMNVEV (reference sequence). The CDR3 sequence is 12 residues long. The CDR3 loop reads CASVGLPYEQYF. In DNA form, the CDR3 reads TGTGCCAGCGTAGGACTACCCTACGAGCAGTACTTC.

This clonotype was picked up a small number of times. The DNA is left out, because the CDR3 cannot be placed on it with certainty; the CDR3 is given as TCRdb lists it. The chain couples TRBV28 to TRBJ2-5; the table's D call, TRBD2, was not checked against the DNA. Per germline, CDR1 MDHEN and CDR2 SYDVKM. The CDR3 is 14 amino acids long, termini counted. The CDR3 reads CASSFLAGRATQYF.

The chain has TRBV20-1 and TRBJ2-3, with unresolved D. CDR1 and CDR2 from the germline V gene are DFQATT and SNEGSKA (reference sequence). This CDR3 contains 16 residues. V lost 0 bases and J 3 bases, leaving 16 bases between the germline ends. The CDR3 DNA is TGCAGTGCTAGAGATCACAGCAGGAGTGGGACAGATACGCAGTATTTT. This translates into CSARDHSRSGTDTQYF.

This chain uses TRBV29-1 with TRBJ2-3; D perhaps matches TRBD2 (5 bases). V gave up 4 bases and J gave up 10 bases, with 15 bases separating them. The germline gives CDR1 SQVTM, CDR2 ANQGSEA. The CDR3 sequence is 12 residues long. The CDR3 DNA follows: TGCAGCGTTGCCCTCGGACTCCAAGCGCAGTATTTT. Its protein is CSVALGLQAQYF.

This clonotype has ten or more counts. The chain uses TRBV5-6 and TRBJ2-1; D remains ambiguous. Germline-derived CDR1 and CDR2 are SGHDT and YYEEEE. The length of the CDR3 is 14 residues. V gave up 0 bases and J gave up 5 bases, with 9 bases separating them. The CDR3 protein is CASSLVAANNEQFF. CDR3 DNA sequence: TGTGCCAGCAGCTTGGTCGCGGCAAACAATGAGCAGTTCTTC.

A word on this clonotype: A junction end diverges from the germline sequence, so it may reflect a read error. The chain employs TRBV7-9 and TRBJ1-2; D not resolved. The CDR3 spans 14 residues. CDR1 and CDR2 (germline): SEHNR, FQNEAQ (reference sequence). The CDR3 is CASSLASRFEPSYF. CDR3 sequence (DNA): TGTGCCAGCAGCTTGGCCTCTCGGTTCGAGCCTTCGTACTTC. Together with reference TRBV7-9 and TRBJ1-2, the CDR3 gives the full variable domain: DTGVSQNPRHKITKRGQNVTFRCDPISEHNRLYWYRQTLGQGPEFLTYFQNEAQLEKSRLLSDRFSAERPKGSFSTLEIQRTEQGDSAMYLCASSLASRFEPSYFGSGTRLTVV.